The TCR beta chain under discussion was sequenced for a study of T cells in tuberculosis. Study as a whole: T cells were selected with CD1B tetramers loaded with glucose monomycolate.

Generated by immunoSEQ multiplex PCR, the TCRdb table keeps only in-frame clones and is missing some. The repertoire consists of about 58,000 clones, with roughly 90% occurring once and the leading ten covering just over 20%. Findings of the study overall: Low-affinity CD1B-GMM tetramer-binding T cells may have been missed.

V lost 3 bases to trimming and J lost 1 base, with 6 bases between them. The CDR3 loop spans 13 amino acids. Per the germline V gene, CDR1 is MGHRA and CDR2 is YSYEKL. After thawing and overnight rest, PBMC were stained with GMM-loaded CD1B tetramer, viability dye and anti-CD3 for sorting. C32 glucose monomycolate from Rhodococcus equi was loaded onto the CD1B tetramers. PBMC for tetramer sorting were first depleted of CD14-expressing monocytes. Only one count was recorded for this clone. Other DNA sequences within the sample encode an identical CDR3. The sequenced material came from CD1b-GMM tetramer-negative cells sorted from PBMCs. The chain uses TRBV4-1 and TRBJ1-1, with D possibly being TRBD1 (5 bases). The receptor was derived from an adult woman with latent tuberculosis. CDR3 in amino acids: CASSHGQNTEAFF. CDR3 DNA sequence: TGCGCCAGCAGCCACGGACAGAACACTGAAGCTTTCTTT.